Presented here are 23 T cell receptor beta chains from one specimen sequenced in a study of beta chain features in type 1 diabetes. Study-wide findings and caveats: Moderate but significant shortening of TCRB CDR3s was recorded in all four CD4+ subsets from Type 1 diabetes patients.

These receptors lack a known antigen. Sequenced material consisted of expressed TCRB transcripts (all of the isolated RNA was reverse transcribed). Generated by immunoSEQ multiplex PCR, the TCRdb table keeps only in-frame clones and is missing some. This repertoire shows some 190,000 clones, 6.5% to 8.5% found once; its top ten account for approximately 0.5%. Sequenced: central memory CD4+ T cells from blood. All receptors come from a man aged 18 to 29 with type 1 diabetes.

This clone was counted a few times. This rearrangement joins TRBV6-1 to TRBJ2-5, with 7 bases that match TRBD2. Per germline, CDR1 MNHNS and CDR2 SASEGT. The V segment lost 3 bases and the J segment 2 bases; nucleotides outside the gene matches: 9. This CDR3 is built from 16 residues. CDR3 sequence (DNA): TGTGCCAGCAGTGATAGTGGTAGCGGGCCACAAGAGACCCAGTACTTC. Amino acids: CASSDSGSGPQETQYF.

CDR3 loop: CASSFRDTQYF. CDR3 DNA: TGTGCCAGCAGCTTTCGAGATACGCAGTATTTT. The J gene is TRBJ2-3, the V gene TRBV7-8; no firm D call. V lost 3 bases, J lost 5 bases, and 3 bases lay in between. The CDR3 contains 11 residues. The germline V gene has CDR1 SGHVS and CDR2 FQNEAQ.

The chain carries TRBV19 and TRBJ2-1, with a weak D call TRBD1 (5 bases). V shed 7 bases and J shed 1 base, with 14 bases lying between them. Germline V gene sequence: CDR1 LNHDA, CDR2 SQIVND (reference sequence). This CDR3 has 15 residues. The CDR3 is CASKESAGSYNEQFF. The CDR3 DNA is TGTGCCAGTAAGGAGTCAGCAGGGTCCTACAATGAGCAGTTCTTC.

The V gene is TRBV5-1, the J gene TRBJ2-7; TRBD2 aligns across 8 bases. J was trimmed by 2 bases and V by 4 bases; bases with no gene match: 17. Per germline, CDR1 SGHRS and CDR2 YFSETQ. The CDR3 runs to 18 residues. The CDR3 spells CASSPKIVSRGAPYEQYF. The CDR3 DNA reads TGCGCCAGCAGCCCGAAGATCGTGTCGCGGGGGGCTCCCTACGAGCAGTACTTC.

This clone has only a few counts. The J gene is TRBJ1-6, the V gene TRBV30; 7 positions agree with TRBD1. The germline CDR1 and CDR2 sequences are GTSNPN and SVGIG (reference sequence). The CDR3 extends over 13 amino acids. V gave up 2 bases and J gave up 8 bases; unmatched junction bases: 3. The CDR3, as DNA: TGTGCCTGGAGTCGACAGGGCCATTCACCCCTCCACTTT. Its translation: CAWSRQGHSPLHF.

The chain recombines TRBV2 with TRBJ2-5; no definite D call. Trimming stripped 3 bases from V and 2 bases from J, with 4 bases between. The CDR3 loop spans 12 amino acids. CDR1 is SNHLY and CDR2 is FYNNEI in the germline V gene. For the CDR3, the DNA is TGTGCCAGCAGTGAGACTCAAGAGACCCAGTACTTC. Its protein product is CASSETQETQYF.

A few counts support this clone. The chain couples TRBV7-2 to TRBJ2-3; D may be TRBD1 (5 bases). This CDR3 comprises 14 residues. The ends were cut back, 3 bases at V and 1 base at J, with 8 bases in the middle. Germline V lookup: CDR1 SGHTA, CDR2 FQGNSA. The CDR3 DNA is TGTGCCAGCAGCTTCATCAGGGGCACAGATACGCAGTATTTT. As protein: CASSFIRGTDTQYF. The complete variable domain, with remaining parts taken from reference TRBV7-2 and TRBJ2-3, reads GAGVSQSPSNKVTEKGKDVELRCDPISGHTALYWYRQSLGQGLEFLIYFQGNSAPDKSGLPSDRFSAERTGGSVSTLTIQRTQQEDSAVYLCASSFIRGTDTQYFGPGTRLTVL.

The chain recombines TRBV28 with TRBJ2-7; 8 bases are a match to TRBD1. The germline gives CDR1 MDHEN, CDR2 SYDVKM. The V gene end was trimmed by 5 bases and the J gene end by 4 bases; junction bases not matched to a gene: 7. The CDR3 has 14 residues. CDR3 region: CASSADRGRYEQYF. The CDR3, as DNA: TGTGCCAGCAGTGCCGACAGGGGAAGGTACGAGCAGTACTTC.

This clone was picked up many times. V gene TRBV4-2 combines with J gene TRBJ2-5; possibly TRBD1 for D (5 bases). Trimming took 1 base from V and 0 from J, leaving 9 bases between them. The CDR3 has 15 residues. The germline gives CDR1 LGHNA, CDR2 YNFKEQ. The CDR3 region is CASSQGTGNQETQYF. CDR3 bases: TGTGCCAGCAGCCAAGGCACAGGTAACCAAGAGACCCAGTACTTC.

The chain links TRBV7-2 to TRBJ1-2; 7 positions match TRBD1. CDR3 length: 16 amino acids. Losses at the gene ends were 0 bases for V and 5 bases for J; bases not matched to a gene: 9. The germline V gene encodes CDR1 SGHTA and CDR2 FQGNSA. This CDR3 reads CASSLAGGADYYGYTF. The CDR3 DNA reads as TGTGCCAGCAGCTTAGCAGGGGGCGCGGATTATTATGGCTACACCTTC.

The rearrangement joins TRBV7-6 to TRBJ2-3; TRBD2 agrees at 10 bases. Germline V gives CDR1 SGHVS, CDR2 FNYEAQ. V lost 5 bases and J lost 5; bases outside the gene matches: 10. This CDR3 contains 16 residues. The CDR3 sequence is CASSLGLAGAGDTQYF. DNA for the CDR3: TGTGCCAGCAGCCTCGGGCTAGCGGGAGCCGGAGATACGCAGTATTTT.

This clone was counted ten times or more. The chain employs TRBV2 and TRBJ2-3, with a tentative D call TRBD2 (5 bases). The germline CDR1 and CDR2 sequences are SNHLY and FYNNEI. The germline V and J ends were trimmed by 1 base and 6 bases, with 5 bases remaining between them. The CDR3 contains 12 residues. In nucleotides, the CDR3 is TGTGCCAGCAGTGAAGAGCGGGATACGCAGTATTTT. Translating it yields CASSEERDTQYF.

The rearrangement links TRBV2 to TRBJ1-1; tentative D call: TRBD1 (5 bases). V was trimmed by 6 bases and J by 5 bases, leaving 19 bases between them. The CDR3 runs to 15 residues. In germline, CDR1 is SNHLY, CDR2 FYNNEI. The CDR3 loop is CASRDGDRGGTEAFF. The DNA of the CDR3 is TGTGCCAGCAGGGACGGGGACCGGGGAGGGACTGAAGCTTTCTTT.

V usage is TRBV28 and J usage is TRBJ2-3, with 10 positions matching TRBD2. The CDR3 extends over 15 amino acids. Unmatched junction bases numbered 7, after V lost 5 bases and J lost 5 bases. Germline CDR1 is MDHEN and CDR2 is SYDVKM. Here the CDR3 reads CASSQAGGDRDTQYF. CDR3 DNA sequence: TGTGCCAGCAGTCAAGCGGGGGGGGATAGAGATACGCAGTATTTT.

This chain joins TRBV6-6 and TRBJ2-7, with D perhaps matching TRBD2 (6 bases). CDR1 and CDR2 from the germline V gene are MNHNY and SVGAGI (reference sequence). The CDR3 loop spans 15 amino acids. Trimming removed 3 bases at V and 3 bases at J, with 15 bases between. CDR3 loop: CASSYGAAGIYEQYF. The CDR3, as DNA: TGTGCCAGCAGTTATGGGGCGGCGGGGATCTACGAGCAGTACTTC.

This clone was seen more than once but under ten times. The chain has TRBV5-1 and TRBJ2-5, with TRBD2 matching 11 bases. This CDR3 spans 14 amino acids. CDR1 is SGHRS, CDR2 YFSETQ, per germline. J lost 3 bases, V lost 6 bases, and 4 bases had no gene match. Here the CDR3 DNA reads TGCGCCAGCAACGGGGGACTAGCGGAAGAGACCCAGTACTTC. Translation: CASNGGLAEETQYF.

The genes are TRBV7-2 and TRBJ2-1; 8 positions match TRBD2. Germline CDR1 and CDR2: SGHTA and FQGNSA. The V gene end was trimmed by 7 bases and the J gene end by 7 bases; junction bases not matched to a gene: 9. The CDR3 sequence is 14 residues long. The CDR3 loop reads CASIDIAGRNEQFF. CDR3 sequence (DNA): TGTGCCAGCATCGACATAGCGGGGAGAAATGAGCAGTTCTTC.

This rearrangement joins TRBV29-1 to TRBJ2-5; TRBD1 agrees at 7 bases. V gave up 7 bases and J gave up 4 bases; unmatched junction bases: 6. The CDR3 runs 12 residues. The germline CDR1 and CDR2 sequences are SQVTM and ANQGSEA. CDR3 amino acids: CSAHNRGETQYF. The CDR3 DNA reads TGCAGCGCACATAACAGGGGAGAGACCCAGTACTTC. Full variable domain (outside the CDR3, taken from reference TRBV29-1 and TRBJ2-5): SAVISQKPSRDICQRGTSLTIQCQVDSQVTMMFWYRQQPGQSLTLIATANQGSEATYESGFVIDKFPISRPNLTFSTLTVSNMSPEDSSIYLCSAHNRGETQYFGPGTRLLVL.

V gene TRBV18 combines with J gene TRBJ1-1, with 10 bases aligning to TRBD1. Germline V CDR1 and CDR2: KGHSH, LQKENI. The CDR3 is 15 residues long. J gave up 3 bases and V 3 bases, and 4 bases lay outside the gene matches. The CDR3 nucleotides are TGTGCCAGCTCACCGCGACAGGGGGCGGACACTGAAGCTTTCTTT. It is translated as CASSPRQGADTEAFF.

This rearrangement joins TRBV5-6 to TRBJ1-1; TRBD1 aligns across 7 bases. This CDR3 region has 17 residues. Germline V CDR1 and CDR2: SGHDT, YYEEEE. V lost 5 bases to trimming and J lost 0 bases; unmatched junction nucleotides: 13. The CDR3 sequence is CASRRLRGQGMNTEAFF. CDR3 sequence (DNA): TGTGCCAGCAGGAGGCTGAGGGGGCAGGGGATGAACACTGAAGCTTTCTTT.

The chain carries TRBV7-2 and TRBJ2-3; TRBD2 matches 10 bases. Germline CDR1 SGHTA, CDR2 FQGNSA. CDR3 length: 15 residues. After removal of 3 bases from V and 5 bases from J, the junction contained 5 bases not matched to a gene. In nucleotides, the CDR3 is TGTGCCAGCAGCTTGCTATCTAGCGGGGGAGATACGCAGTATTTT. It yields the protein CASSLLSSGGDTQYF.

CDR3 region: CSVEPGQTQYF. CDR3 sequence (DNA): TGCAGCGTTGAGCCAGGGCAGACCCAGTACTTC. The chain joins TRBV29-1 to TRBJ2-5, with a weak D call TRBD1 (5 bases). This CDR3 is built from 11 residues. V was pared by 3 bases and J by 6 bases, with 8 bases between. The V gene's germline CDR1 is SQVTM and CDR2 ANQGSEA.

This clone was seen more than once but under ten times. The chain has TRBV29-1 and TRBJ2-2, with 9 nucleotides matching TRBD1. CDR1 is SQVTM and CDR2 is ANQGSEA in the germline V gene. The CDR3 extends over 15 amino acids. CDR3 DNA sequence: TGCAGTATAATGCCGGGACAGGGGAACACCGGGGAGCTGTTTTTT. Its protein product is CSIMPGQGNTGELFF.